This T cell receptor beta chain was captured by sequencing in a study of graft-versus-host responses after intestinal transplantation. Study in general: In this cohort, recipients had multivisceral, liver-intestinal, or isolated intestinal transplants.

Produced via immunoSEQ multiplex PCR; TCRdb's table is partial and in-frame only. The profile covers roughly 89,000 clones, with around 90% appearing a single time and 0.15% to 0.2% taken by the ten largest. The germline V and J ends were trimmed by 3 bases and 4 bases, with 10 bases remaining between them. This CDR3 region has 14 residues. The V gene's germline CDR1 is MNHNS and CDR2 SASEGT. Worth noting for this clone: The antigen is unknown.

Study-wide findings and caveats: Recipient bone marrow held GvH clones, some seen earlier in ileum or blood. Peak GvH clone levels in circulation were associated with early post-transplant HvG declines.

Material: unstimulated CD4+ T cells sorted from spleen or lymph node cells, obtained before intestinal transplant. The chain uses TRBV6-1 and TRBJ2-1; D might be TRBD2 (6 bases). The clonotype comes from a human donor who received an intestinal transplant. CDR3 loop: CASSETRLYNEQFF. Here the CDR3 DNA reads TGTGCCAGCAGTGAGACTAGACTTTACAATGAGCAGTTCTTC.